The T cell receptor (beta chain) described here comes from a study of cytomegalovirus exposure and HLA in healthy donors. Study results and caveats: The study reported that TCR beta sequences accurately predicted HLA-A and HLA-B alleles in most subjects. A later examination showed that TCR association rates differed by HLA locus, with DRB1 most and HLA-C fewest. Altogether, some 170 TCR beta chains were recorded as cytomegalovirus-associated.

The PCR was carried out with 60 Vbeta primers and 13 Jbeta primers. Authors' processing steps: About 88 million unique TCR beta chains, roughly 11 million of them shared, were counted by a later analysis. Libraries were prepared by immunoSEQ multiplex PCR; TCRdb keeps only in-frame clonotypes and omits some of them. V and J calls plus clone size are reproduced from that table; the DNA served to infer D and trimming. The sample shows 110,000 to 150,000 clones, 74% of them seen only once. On this clone itself: As yet, its antigen is unknown.

In germline, CDR1 is SGHTA, CDR2 FQGNSA. Trimming took 7 bases from V and 9 from J, leaving 26 bases between them. The CDR3 has 16 residues. The V gene is TRBV7-2, the J gene TRBJ2-3; D might be TRBD1 (5 bases). The origin of this receptor is a man between 18 and 29 years old in good health and CMV-seropositive. The sample was PBMCs. As DNA, the CDR3 is TGTGCCAGCAAAACCGATGGGGCTAGGCGTGGTTTAACGCAGTATTTT. Translation: CASKTDGARRGLTQYF.